This T cell receptor (beta chain) stems from a study of shared clonotypes between healthy human individuals. The method was immunoSEQ multiplex PCR; TCRdb's version includes in-frame clones alone and lacks a portion of them. This table holds 2 million to 2.5 million clones, 85% to 95% found once. Whole-study findings and limits: Inspection by rarefaction showed sorted-subset sequencing to be incomplete despite large depth.

A word on this clone: The antigen is not known.

Germline CDR1 reads LGHNA; CDR2 reads YNFKEQ. Trimming removed 0 bases from V and 9 bases from J, with 14 bases in between. The CDR3 totals 14 residues. Input material: naive CD4+ T cells from PBMCs. Subset given: CD45RA+ positively selected. V usage is TRBV4-2 and J usage is TRBJ2-5; D may be TRBD2 (5 bases). The receptor was isolated from a man between 18 and 35 years old in good health. Some clones in this sample may be carry-over from other donors' samples. The CDR3, as DNA: TGTGCCAGCAGCCAAGAATGGACTGACTTGGCCCAGTACTTC. It translates to CASSQEWTDLAQYF.